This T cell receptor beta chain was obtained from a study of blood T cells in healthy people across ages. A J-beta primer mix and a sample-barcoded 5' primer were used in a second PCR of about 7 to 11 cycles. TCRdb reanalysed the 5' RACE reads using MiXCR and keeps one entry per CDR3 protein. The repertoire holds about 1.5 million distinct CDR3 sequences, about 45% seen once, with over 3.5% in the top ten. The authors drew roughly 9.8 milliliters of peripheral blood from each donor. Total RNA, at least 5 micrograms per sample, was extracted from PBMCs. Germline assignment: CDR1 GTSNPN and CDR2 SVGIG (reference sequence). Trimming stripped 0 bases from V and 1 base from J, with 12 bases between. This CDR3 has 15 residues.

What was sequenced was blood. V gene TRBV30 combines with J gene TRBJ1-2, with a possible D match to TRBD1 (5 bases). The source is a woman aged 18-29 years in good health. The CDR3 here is CAWSVTGGSNYGYTF. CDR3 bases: TGTGCCTGGAGTGTAACGGGGGGGAGTAACTATGGCTACACCTTC.